This TCR beta chain was profiled in a study of PD-1 blockade in classical Hodgkin lymphoma. Germline lookup yields CDR1 SSHAT and CDR2 FNYEAQ (reference sequence). This CDR3 has 16 residues. Each patient experienced a relapse that followed autologous stem cell transplantation, and brentuximab vedotin exposure varied. CD4+ T cells were purified from thawed PBMCs by magnetic negative selection. For this clone: One end of the junction does not line up with germline, which may come from a read error.

Libraries were prepared by immunoSEQ multiplex PCR; TCRdb keeps only in-frame clonotypes and omits some of them. Here the sample spans about 12,000 clones, 70% to 85% being singletons. The chain links TRBV7-7 to TRBJ2-1; possibly TRBD1 for D (6 bases). The sequencing here drew on CD4+ T cells from blood, taken at baseline. This sequence was found in a human donor with classical Hodgkin lymphoma. The CDR3 DNA is TGTGCTAGCAGCGAAACACAGGGAATGGGCTACAATGAGCAGTTCTTC. Protein sequence: CASSETQGMGYNEQFF.